The text below deals with one T cell receptor beta chain. Antigen specificity is unknown. The data originate from a study of T cell responses to AZD1222 COVID-19 vaccine. Background on the study: Timing groups of about 4 and about 12 weeks for second doses were pooled. Findings and limits, study-wide: Spike-specific TCR breadth and depth grew following two AZD1222 doses. Clonal diversity was possibly underestimated, and the donors were mostly white British, with more females. Targeting of unmutated variant regions was reportedly seen in nearly half of spike-specific TCRs.

The V gene lost 6 bases and the J gene lost 5 bases, with 11 bases spanning the gap. The CDR3 runs to 12 residues. Assay used: immunoSEQ multiplex PCR; TCRdb lists only in-frame clones, some missing. This repertoire shows 95,000 to 150,000 clones, about 87% found once; its top ten account for approximately 8.4%. This clonotype was obtained from an adult in good health. This chain connects TRBV12-3 or TRBV12-4 to TRBJ2-7; maybe TRBD1 (5 bases). The sample consisted of peripheral blood, taken on day 0 of AZD1222 vaccination. Here the CDR3 reads CASSPRVHEQYF. Written as DNA, the CDR3 is TGTGCCAGCAGCCCCAGGGTCCACGAGCAGTACTTC.